This TCR beta chain was identified in a study of OX40 agonist ivuxolimab in advanced cancers. Assay: immunoSEQ multiplex PCR; the TCRdb copy retains only in-frame clones and omits some. Of about 41,000 clones in the sample, around four fifths are singletons; the top ten hold less than 3.5%. V lost 0 bases, J lost 8 bases, and 7 bases lay in between. The CDR3 is 12 amino acids. Germline CDR1 and CDR2: LGHNA and YNFKEQ. The TCR was taken from an adult with an advanced solid tumor such as melanoma, head and neck, liver or kidney cancer. This material consisted of CD4+ or CD8+ T cells sorted from blood, taken in a trial of the OX40 agonist ivuxolimab. The rearrangement uses TRBV4-2 and TRBJ1-2; D is perhaps TRBD1 (5 bases). The CDR3 DNA follows: TGTGCCAGCAGCCAAGAGGGGGTCGGCTACACCTTC. Protein sequence: CASSQEGVGYTF.